This T cell receptor beta chain was observed in a study of T cell responses to AZD1222 COVID-19 vaccine. With regard to this clone: Its cognate antigen is unknown.

The method was immunoSEQ multiplex PCR; TCRdb's version includes in-frame clones alone and lacks a portion of them. There are about 69,000 clones in the sample; over 65% occur only once, and around 25% lies in the top ten. The CDR3 loop spans 11 amino acids. Trimming left V 7 bases short and J 2 bases short, with 6 bases between. Germline V lookup: CDR1 SQVTM, CDR2 ANQGSEA. Study findings and constraints: Possibly, clonal diversity was underestimated; donors were largely white British and included more females.

Source: peripheral blood, taken 28 days after the second AZD1222 dose. The TCR originated in an adult who received the AZD1222 COVID-19 vaccine. The chain uses TRBV29-1 and TRBJ1-3; D gene ambiguous. The CDR3 sequence: CSGLTGNTIYF. For the CDR3, the DNA is TGCAGCGGGTTAACTGGAAACACCATATATTTT.